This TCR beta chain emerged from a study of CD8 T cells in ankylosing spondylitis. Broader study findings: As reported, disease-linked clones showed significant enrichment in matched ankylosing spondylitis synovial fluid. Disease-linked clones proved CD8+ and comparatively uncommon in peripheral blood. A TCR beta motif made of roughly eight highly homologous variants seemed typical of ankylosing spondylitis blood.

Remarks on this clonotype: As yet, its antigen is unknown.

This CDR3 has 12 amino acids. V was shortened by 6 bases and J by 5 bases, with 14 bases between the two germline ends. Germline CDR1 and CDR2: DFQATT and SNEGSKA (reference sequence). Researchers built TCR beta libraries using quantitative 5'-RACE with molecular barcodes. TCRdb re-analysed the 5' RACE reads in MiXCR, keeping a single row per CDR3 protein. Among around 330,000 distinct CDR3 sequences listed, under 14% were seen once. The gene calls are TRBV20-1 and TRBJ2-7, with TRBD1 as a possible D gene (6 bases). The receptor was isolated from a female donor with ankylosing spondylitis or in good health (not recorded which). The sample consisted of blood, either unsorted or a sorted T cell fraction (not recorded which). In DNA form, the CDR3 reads TGCAGTGCCACACAGGGCCCCCACGAGCAGTACTTC. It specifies CSATQGPHEQYF.